The 11 T cell receptor beta chains below come from one sample, sequenced in a study of T cells in Graves' hyperthyroidism and ophthalmopathy. What was amplified from RNA transcripts were TCR beta CDR3 regions. RT-PCR in the first round (using the HTBI primer set) targeted the TCR CDR3. TCRdb redid the calling of the multiplex PCR reads with MiXCR, one entry per CDR3 protein. The sample includes fewer than 400,000 distinct CDR3 sequences, around 25% of them seen just once. The specimen sequenced was blood. The receptors stem from a man in his forties or fifties with Graves' hyperthyroidism.

This clonotype was seen ten or more times. The chain combines TRBV3-1 with TRBJ2-3; TRBD2 matches 11 bases. This CDR3 region has 18 residues. The V and J ends lost 4 bases and 0 bases, in that order; junction bases with no gene match: 9. Germline CDR1 and CDR2: LGHDT and YNNKEL (reference sequence). CDR3 in amino acids: CASSRWLAGGTSTDTQYF. The CDR3 DNA reads as TGTGCCAGCAGCCGGTGGCTAGCGGGAGGAACTAGCACAGATACGCAGTATTTT.

The chain recombines TRBV5-1 with TRBJ2-1, with TRBD2 as a possible D gene (7 bases). Germline lookup yields CDR1 SGHRS and CDR2 YFSETQ. The length of the CDR3 is 17 residues. Trimming stripped 3 bases from V and 0 bases from J, with 16 bases between. The CDR3 spells CASSYRGASSSYNEQFF. The CDR3 DNA is TGCGCCAGCAGCTACCGGGGGGCCTCTAGCTCCTACAATGAGCAGTTCTTC.

The rearrangement joins TRBV2 to TRBJ1-2; TRBD1 is a possible D gene (5 bases). Germline CDR1 and CDR2: SNHLY and FYNNEI. The CDR3 covers 14 residues. The germline V and J ends were trimmed by 0 bases and 8 bases, with 13 bases remaining between them. The CDR3: CASSEALGVEGYTF. For the CDR3, the DNA is TGTGCCAGCAGTGAAGCGTTAGGGGTGGAGGGCTACACCTTC.

This clonotype was seen a handful of times. This chain connects TRBV27 to TRBJ2-1; D uncertain. Germline V gene sequence: CDR1 MNHEY, CDR2 SMNVEV (reference sequence). CDR3 length equals 13 residues. Trimming pared 3 bases from V and 4 bases from J, leaving 7 bases between. CDR3 DNA: TGTGCCAGCAGTTTCTGGCGATACAATGAGCAGTTCTTC. Translated, it gives CASSFWRYNEQFF.

In this sample, this clonotype turned up many times. The genes are TRBV5-1 and TRBJ2-1; D may be TRBD2 (7 bases). The germline gives CDR1 SGHRS, CDR2 YFSETQ. The CDR3 is 15 residues long. V shed 0 bases and J shed 6 bases, with 13 bases lying between them. The CDR3 sequence is CASSLEGGRGNEQFF. As DNA, the CDR3 is TGCGCCAGCAGCTTGGAGGGGGGGCGAGGCAATGAGCAGTTCTTC.

This clonotype was recorded at least ten times. The genes are TRBV7-2 and TRBJ2-7, with 7 bases fitting TRBD2. The CDR3 runs to 14 residues. Per the germline V gene, CDR1 is SGHTA and CDR2 is FQGNSA. Trimming took 8 bases from V and 0 from J; bases not matched to a gene: 7. In DNA form, the CDR3 reads TGTGCCAGCGGGAGTGGCGGGAGCTCCTACGAGCAGTACTTC. It codes for CASGSGGSSYEQYF.

The rearrangement links TRBV28 to TRBJ2-7; 9 bases agree with TRBD1. V trimming: 5 bases; J trimming: 0 bases; junction bases outside the gene matches: 11. The germline V gene has CDR1 MDHEN and CDR2 SYDVKM. The CDR3 has 17 residues. The CDR3 here is CASSTRTGDHFSYEQYF. The CDR3 DNA sequence: TGTGCCAGCAGTACCCGGACAGGGGACCATTTCTCCTACGAGCAGTACTTC.

This clonotype was detected many times. V and J are TRBV12-3 or TRBV12-4 and TRBJ2-7; 9 bases are shared with TRBD1. The V and J ends lost 7 bases and 3 bases, in that order; junction bases with no gene match: 7. The length of the CDR3 is 14 residues. CDR3 protein: CASTSGTGYYEQYF. DNA for the CDR3: TGTGCCAGCACCTCGGGGACAGGGTACTACGAGCAGTACTTC.

V gene TRBV4-2 combines with J gene TRBJ2-7, with 7 bases fitting TRBD1. V gave up 0 bases and J gave up 6 bases; unmatched junction bases: 5. This CDR3 has 14 residues. Germline V CDR1 and CDR2: LGHNA, YNFKEQ. This CDR3 reads CASSQEVTGVEQYF. CDR3 bases: TGTGCCAGCAGCCAAGAGGTTACAGGGGTCGAGCAGTACTTC.

Only a few counts were recorded for this clonotype. The chain has TRBV7-9 and TRBJ2-1; maybe TRBD2 (6 bases). V lost 4 bases to trimming and J lost 6 bases, with 16 bases between them. Germline lookup yields CDR1 SEHNR and CDR2 FQNEAQ (reference sequence). This CDR3 is 15 amino acids long. The CDR3 nucleotides are TGTGCCAGCAGCTGGAAGCGGAGGGTGGGCAATGAGCAGTTCTTC. This sequence encodes CASSWKRRVGNEQFF.

This clonotype has a count of ten or more. V gene TRBV12-5 combines with J gene TRBJ2-7; D is unclear. V shed 4 bases and J shed 3 bases, with 19 bases lying between them. The CDR3 is 16 residues long. Looked up from germline, CDR1 is LGHNT and CDR2 is FRNRAP. CDR3 sequence: CASGSPNTVRGYEQYF. The DNA for the CDR3 is TGTGCTAGTGGTTCGCCCAATACGGTACGAGGCTACGAGCAGTACTTC.